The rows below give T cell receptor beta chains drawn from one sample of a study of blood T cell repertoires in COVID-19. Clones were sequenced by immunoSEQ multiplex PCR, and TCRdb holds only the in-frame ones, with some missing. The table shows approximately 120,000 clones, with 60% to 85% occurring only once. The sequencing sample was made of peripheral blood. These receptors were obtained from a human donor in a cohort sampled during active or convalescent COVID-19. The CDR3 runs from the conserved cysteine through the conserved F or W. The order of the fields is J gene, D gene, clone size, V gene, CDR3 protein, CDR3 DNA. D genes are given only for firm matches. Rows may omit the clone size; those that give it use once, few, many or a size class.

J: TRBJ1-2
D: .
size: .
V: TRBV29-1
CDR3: CSVAITDSNPYGYTF
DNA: TGCAGCGTAGCCATCACGGACAGCAACCCCTATGGCTACACCTTC

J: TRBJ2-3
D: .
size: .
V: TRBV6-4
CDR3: CASFLSTDTQYF
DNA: TGTGCCAGCTTCCTTTCCACAGATACGCAGTATTTT

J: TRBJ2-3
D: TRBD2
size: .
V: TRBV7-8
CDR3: CASSLAAGGQDTQYF
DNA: TGTGCCAGCAGCTTAGCCGCGGGGGGGCAGGATACGCAGTATTTT

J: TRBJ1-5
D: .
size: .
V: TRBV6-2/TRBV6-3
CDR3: CASSYGAANQPQHF
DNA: TGTGCCAGCAGTTACGGAGCGGCAAATCAGCCCCAGCATTTT

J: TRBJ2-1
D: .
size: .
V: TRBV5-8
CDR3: CASSFHAGRNEQFF
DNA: TGTGCCAGCAGCTTCCATGCAGGCAGGAATGAGCAGTTCTTC

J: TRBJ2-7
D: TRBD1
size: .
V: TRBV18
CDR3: CASSQIKQGAEQYF
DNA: TGTGCCAGCTCACAGATTAAACAGGGGGCCGAGCAGTACTTC

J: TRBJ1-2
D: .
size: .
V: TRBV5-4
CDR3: CASSLARGTGGYTF
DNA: TGTGCCAGCAGCTTGGCCCGGGGGACGGGGGGCTACACCTTC

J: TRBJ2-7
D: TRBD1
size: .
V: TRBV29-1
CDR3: CSVSRDRGYEQYF
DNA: TGCAGCGTCAGCCGGGACAGGGGCTACGAGCAGTACTTC

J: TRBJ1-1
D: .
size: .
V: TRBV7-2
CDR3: CASSLDPTRVATEAFF
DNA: TGTGCCAGCAGCTTAGACCCGACGAGGGTAGCCACTGAAGCTTTCTTT

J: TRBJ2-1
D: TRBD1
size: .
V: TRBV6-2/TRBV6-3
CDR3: CASSLWDRADNEQFF
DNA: TGTGCCAGCAGTTTGTGGGACAGGGCGGACAATGAGCAGTTCTTC

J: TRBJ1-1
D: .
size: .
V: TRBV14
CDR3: CASSRQLNTEAFF
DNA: TGTGCCAGCAGCCGACAGCTGAACACTGAAGCTTTCTTT

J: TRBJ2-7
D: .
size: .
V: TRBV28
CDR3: CASSSSGTTVYEQYF
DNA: TGTGCCAGCAGTTCCTCCGGGACAACAGTCTACGAGCAGTACTTC

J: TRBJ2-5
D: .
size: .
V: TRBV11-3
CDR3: CASSKTGGRGETQYF
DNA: TGTGCCAGCAGCAAGACGGGGGGCCGGGGAGAGACCCAGTACTTC

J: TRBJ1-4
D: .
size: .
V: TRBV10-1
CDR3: CASSESTRKLFF
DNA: TGCGCCAGCAGTGAGTCGACCAGGAAACTGTTTTTT

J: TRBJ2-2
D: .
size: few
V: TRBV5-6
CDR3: CASSIGLSHTGELFF
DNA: TGTGCCAGCAGCATAGGACTAAGTCACACCGGGGAGCTGTTTTTT

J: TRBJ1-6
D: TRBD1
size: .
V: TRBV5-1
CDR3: CASSGAGQGFSPLHF
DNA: TGCGCCAGCAGCGGGGCGGGACAGGGGTTTTCACCCCTCCACTTT

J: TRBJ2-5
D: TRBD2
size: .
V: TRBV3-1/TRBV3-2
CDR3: CASSARGGETQYF
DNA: TGTGCCAGCAGCGCCCGGGGGGGGGAGACCCAGTACTTC

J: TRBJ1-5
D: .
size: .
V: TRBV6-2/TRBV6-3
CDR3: CASSYGVLQGTPQHF
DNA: TGTGCCAGCAGTTATGGGGTCCTACAGGGTACGCCCCAGCATTTT

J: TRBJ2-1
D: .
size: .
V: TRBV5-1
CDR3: CASSLGQLEGDEQFF
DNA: TGCGCCAGCAGCTTGGGACAGCTAGAAGGGGATGAGCAGTTCTTC

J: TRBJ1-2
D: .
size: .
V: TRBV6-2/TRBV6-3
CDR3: CASSDSYYGYTF
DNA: TGTGCCAGCAGTGACAGTTACTATGGCTACACCTTC

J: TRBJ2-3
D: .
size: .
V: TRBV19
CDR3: CASSIRGSDTQYF
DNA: TGTGCCAGTAGTATTCGGGGTTCAGATACGCAGTATTTT

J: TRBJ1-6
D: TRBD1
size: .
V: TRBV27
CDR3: CASSFRGWNSPLHF
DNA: TGTGCCAGCAGTTTCAGGGGGTGGAATTCACCCCTCCACTTT

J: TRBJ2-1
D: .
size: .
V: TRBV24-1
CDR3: CATSDTVSVDSEQFF
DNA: TGTGCCACCAGTGATACCGTGTCGGTGGACAGTGAGCAGTTCTTC

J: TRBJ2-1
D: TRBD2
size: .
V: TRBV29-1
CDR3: CSVAPLRLAGGHERAYNEQFF
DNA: TGCAGCGTTGCGCCACTTAGACTAGCGGGGGGTCACGAGAGGGCTTACAATGAGCAGTTCTTC

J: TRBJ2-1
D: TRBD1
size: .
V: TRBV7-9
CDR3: CASSDRDYNEQFF
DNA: TGTGCCAGCAGCGACAGGGATTACAATGAGCAGTTCTTC

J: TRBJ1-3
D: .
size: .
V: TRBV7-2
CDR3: CASSLDWGWRAGNTIYF
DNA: TGTGCCAGCAGCTTAGATTGGGGATGGAGGGCTGGAAACACCATATATTTT

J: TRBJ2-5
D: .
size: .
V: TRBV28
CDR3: CASRPTSFLAQETQYF
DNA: TGTGCCAGCAGACCTACTAGTTTCCTGGCTCAAGAGACCCAGTACTTC

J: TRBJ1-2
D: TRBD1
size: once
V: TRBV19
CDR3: CASSTRQGNYGYTF
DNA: TGTGCCAGTAGTACCAGACAGGGCAACTATGGCTACACCTTC

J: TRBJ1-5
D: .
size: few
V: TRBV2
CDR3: CASNVNRGSRQPQHF
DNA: TGTGCCAGCAATGTGAACAGAGGGAGTCGTCAGCCCCAGCATTTT

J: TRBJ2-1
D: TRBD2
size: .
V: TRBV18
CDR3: CASSQPGAGGYNEQFF
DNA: TGTGCCAGCTCACAACCCGGCGCGGGAGGGTACAATGAGCAGTTCTTC

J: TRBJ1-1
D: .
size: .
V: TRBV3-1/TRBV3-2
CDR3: CASSQRETEAFF
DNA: TGTGCCAGCAGCCAGAGAGAGACTGAAGCTTTCTTT

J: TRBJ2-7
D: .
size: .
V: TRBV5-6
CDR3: CASSYHPGTPGSEQYF
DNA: TGTGCCAGCAGTTATCACCCGGGGACACCGGGAAGCGAGCAGTACTTC

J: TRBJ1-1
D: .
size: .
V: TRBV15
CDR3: CATSRDRLEQGTEAFF
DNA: TGTGCCACCAGCAGAGACCGATTGGAACAGGGAACTGAAGCTTTCTTT

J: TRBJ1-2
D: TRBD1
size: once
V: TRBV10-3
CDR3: CATGASGQGIDYGYTF
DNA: TGTGCCACCGGGGCATCGGGACAGGGGATTGACTATGGCTACACCTTC

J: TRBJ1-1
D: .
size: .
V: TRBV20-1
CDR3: CSASKGHSNTEAFF
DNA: TGCAGTGCTAGTAAAGGACACTCGAACACTGAAGCTTTCTTT

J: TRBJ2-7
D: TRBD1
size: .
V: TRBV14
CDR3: CASSQGGQGYREQYF
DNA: TGTGCCAGCAGCCAAGGGGGACAGGGGTATCGCGAGCAGTACTTC

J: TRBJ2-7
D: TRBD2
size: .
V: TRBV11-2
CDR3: CASSLASGRSYEQYF
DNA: TGTGCCAGCAGCTTAGCTAGCGGGAGATCCTACGAGCAGTACTTC